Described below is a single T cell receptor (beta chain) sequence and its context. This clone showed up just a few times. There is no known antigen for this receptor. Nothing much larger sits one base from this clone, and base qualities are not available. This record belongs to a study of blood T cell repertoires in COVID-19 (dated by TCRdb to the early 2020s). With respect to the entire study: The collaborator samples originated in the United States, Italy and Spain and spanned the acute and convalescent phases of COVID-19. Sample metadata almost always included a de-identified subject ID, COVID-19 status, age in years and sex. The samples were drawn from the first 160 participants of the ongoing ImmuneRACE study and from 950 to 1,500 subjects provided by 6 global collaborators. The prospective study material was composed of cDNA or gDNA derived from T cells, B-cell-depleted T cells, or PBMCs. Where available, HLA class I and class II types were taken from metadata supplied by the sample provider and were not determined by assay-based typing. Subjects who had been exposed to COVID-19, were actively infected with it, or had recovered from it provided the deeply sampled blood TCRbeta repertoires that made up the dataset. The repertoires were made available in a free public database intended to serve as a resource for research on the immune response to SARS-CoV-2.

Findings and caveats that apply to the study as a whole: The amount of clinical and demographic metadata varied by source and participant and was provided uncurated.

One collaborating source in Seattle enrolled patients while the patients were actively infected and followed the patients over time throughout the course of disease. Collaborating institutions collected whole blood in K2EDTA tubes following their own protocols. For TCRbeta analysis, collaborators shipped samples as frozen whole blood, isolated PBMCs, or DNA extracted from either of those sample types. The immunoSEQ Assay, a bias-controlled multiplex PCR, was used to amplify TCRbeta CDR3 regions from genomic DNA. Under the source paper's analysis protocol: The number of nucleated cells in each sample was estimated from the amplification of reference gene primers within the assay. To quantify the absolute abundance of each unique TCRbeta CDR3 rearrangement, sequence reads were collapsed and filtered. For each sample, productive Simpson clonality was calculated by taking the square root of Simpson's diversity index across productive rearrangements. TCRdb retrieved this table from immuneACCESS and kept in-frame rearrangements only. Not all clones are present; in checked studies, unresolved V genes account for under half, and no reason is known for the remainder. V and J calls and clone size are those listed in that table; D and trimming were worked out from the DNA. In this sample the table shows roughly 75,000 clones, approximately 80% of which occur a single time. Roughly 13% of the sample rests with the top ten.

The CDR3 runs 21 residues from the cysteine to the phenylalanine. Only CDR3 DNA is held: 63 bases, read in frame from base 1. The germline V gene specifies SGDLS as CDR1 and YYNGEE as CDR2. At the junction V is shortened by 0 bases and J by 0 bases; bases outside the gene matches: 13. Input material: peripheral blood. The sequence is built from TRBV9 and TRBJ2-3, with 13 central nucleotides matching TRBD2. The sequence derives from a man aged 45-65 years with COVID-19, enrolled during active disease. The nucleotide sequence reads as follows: TGTGCCAGCAGCGTAGCCCCGCCGGGGACTAGCGGGGCCTCTAGCACAGATACGCAGTATTTT. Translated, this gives CASSVAPPGTSGASSTDTQYF.